The rows below give T cell receptor beta chains drawn from one sample of a study of blood T cell repertoires in COVID-19. TCRdb keeps only in-frame clones here, not all; method: immunoSEQ multiplex PCR. The sample has some 220,000 clones; around 81% are singletons. The sequenced sample consisted of peripheral blood. Receptors originate from a woman in her seventies with acute or convalescent COVID-19. Both conserved end residues are part of each CDR3. Fields, in order: J gene, D gene, clone size, V gene, CDR3 protein, CDR3 DNA. D genes are given only for firm matches. Not every row has a clone size; where given, it reads once, few, many or a size class.

J gene: TRBJ2-4; D gene: -; clone size: -; V gene: TRBV7-2; CDR3 protein: CASSVRGRGNIQYF; CDR3 DNA: TGTGCCAGCAGCGTTAGGGGGAGGGGGAACATTCAGTACTTC
J gene: TRBJ2-2; D gene: -; clone size: -; V gene: TRBV24-1; CDR3 protein: CATTTGGDTGELFF; CDR3 DNA: TGTGCCACCACCACTGGAGGGGACACCGGGGAGCTGTTTTTT
J gene: TRBJ2-7; D gene: TRBD2; clone size: -; V gene: TRBV7-2; CDR3 protein: CASAWTSGGFYEQYF; CDR3 DNA: TGTGCCAGTGCGTGGACTAGCGGGGGGTTCTACGAGCAGTACTTC
J gene: TRBJ1-1; D gene: -; clone size: -; V gene: TRBV29-1; CDR3 protein: CSVERDKNTEAFF; CDR3 DNA: TGCAGCGTTGAAAGGGACAAGAACACTGAAGCTTTCTTT
J gene: TRBJ2-7; D gene: -; clone size: -; V gene: TRBV7-8; CDR3 protein: CASSFYGASYEQYF; CDR3 DNA: TGTGCCAGCAGCTTCTATGGGGCTTCCTACGAGCAGTACTTC
J gene: TRBJ2-7; D gene: -; clone size: -; V gene: TRBV19; CDR3 protein: CASRAGAGVGEQYF; CDR3 DNA: TGTGCCAGCCGGGCGGGTGCAGGTGTTGGGGAGCAGTACTTC
J gene: TRBJ2-3; D gene: TRBD2; clone size: -; V gene: TRBV18; CDR3 protein: CASSPNSGKSTDTQYF; CDR3 DNA: TGTGCCAGCTCTCCTAATAGCGGGAAGAGCACAGATACGCAGTATTTT
J gene: TRBJ2-7; D gene: TRBD2; clone size: -; V gene: TRBV7-2; CDR3 protein: CASSLSRLAGYEQYF; CDR3 DNA: TGTGCCAGCAGCTTATCGAGGCTAGCGGGCTACGAGCAGTACTTC
J gene: TRBJ1-4; D gene: TRBD1; clone size: -; V gene: TRBV5-1; CDR3 protein: CASSFGATGNLFNEKLFF; CDR3 DNA: TGCGCCAGCAGCTTTGGGGCGACAGGGAACCTTTTTAATGAAAAACTGTTTTTT
J gene: TRBJ2-6; D gene: TRBD2; clone size: once; V gene: TRBV19; CDR3 protein: CASGPGGTNVLTF; CDR3 DNA: TGTGCCAGTGGGCCCGGGGGGACCAACGTCCTGACTTTC
J gene: TRBJ1-3; D gene: -; clone size: -; V gene: TRBV21-1; CDR3 protein: CASSKRVNSGNTIYF; CDR3 DNA: TGTGCCAGCAGCAAACGTGTAAACTCTGGAAACACCATATATTTT
J gene: TRBJ2-2; D gene: -; clone size: -; V gene: TRBV23-1; CDR3 protein: CASSQSGNGGTGELFF; CDR3 DNA: TGCGCCAGCAGTCAATCGGGGAATGGAGGCACCGGGGAGCTGTTTTTT
J gene: TRBJ2-3; D gene: TRBD2; clone size: -; V gene: TRBV4-3; CDR3 protein: CASSQDLSRGGSTDTQYF; CDR3 DNA: TGCGCCAGCAGCCAAGATCTCAGTCGGGGGGGGAGCACAGATACGCAGTATTTT
J gene: TRBJ2-5; D gene: -; clone size: -; V gene: TRBV5-1; CDR3 protein: CASSFPGTQIETQYF; CDR3 DNA: TGCGCCAGCAGCTTTCCCGGGACTCAAATAGAGACCCAGTACTTC
J gene: TRBJ1-5; D gene: TRBD1; clone size: -; V gene: TRBV7-6; CDR3 protein: CASSSGQDGNQPQHF; CDR3 DNA: TGTGCCAGCAGCTCCGGACAGGACGGCAATCAGCCCCAGCATTTT
J gene: TRBJ2-7; D gene: TRBD2; clone size: -; V gene: TRBV4-1; CDR3 protein: CASSLGLAGLDEQYF; CDR3 DNA: TGCGCCAGCAGCCTCGGACTAGCGGGACTTGACGAGCAGTACTTC
J gene: TRBJ2-1; D gene: -; clone size: -; V gene: TRBV10-1; CDR3 protein: CASSADSSSYNEQFF; CDR3 DNA: TGCGCCAGCAGTGCGGACAGTAGCTCCTACAATGAGCAGTTCTTC
J gene: TRBJ2-6; D gene: -; clone size: once; V gene: TRBV18; CDR3 protein: CASSLGRTGANVLTF; CDR3 DNA: TGTGCCAGCTCCCTCGGCAGGACTGGGGCCAACGTCCTGACTTTC
J gene: TRBJ2-1; D gene: TRBD2; clone size: -; V gene: TRBV5-1; CDR3 protein: CASSPGPSGGATYNEQFF; CDR3 DNA: TGCGCCAGCAGCCCTGGTCCTAGCGGGGGGGCAACCTACAATGAGCAGTTCTTC
J gene: TRBJ1-5; D gene: TRBD1; clone size: -; V gene: TRBV2; CDR3 protein: CASRPGQGGQPQHF; CDR3 DNA: TGTGCCAGCAGACCCGGACAGGGAGGTCAGCCCCAGCATTTT
J gene: TRBJ2-3; D gene: TRBD2; clone size: -; V gene: TRBV11-1; CDR3 protein: CASSAIRTSVTDTQYF; CDR3 DNA: TGTGCCAGCAGCGCCATTCGGACTAGCGTCACAGATACGCAGTATTTT
J gene: TRBJ1-3; D gene: TRBD1; clone size: -; V gene: TRBV19; CDR3 protein: CASSTTGTGNTIYF; CDR3 DNA: TGTGCCAGTAGTACGACAGGGACTGGAAACACCATATATTTT
J gene: TRBJ2-5; D gene: TRBD1; clone size: -; V gene: TRBV18; CDR3 protein: CASSPSGQGGETQYF; CDR3 DNA: TGTGCCAGCTCACCAAGCGGACAGGGAGGCGAGACCCAGTACTTC
J gene: TRBJ2-2; D gene: TRBD1; clone size: -; V gene: TRBV5-1; CDR3 protein: CASRQGATGELFF; CDR3 DNA: TGCGCCAGCCGACAGGGGGCTACCGGGGAGCTGTTTTTT
J gene: TRBJ2-5; D gene: TRBD2; clone size: -; V gene: TRBV7-8; CDR3 protein: CASSLGAIPRASGGAKYF; CDR3 DNA: TGTGCCAGCAGCTTAGGGGCTATTCCCCGGGCTAGCGGGGGAGCGAAGTACTTC
J gene: TRBJ2-5; D gene: TRBD2; clone size: -; V gene: TRBV7-6; CDR3 protein: CASSWTSGGRETQYF; CDR3 DNA: TGTGCCAGCAGCTGGACTAGCGGGGGGAGAGAGACCCAGTACTTC
J gene: TRBJ2-5; D gene: -; clone size: -; V gene: TRBV10-3; CDR3 protein: CAISESAGSKTQYF; CDR3 DNA: TGTGCCATCAGTGAGTCCGCGGGATCCAAGACCCAGTACTTC
J gene: TRBJ1-2; D gene: -; clone size: -; V gene: TRBV6-5; CDR3 protein: CASSPLGGDYGYTF; CDR3 DNA: TGTGCCAGCAGTCCTCTGGGAGGGGACTATGGCTACACCTTC
J gene: TRBJ1-4; D gene: -; clone size: once; V gene: TRBV21-1; CDR3 protein: CASSNQSEGEKLFF; CDR3 DNA: TGTGCCAGCAGCAATCAAAGTGAGGGTGAAAAACTGTTTTTT
J gene: TRBJ2-5; D gene: TRBD1; clone size: -; V gene: TRBV10-3; CDR3 protein: CAISEGRQGAVFQETQYF; CDR3 DNA: TGTGCCATCAGTGAGGGTCGACAGGGGGCTGTGTTCCAAGAGACCCAGTACTTC
J gene: TRBJ2-1; D gene: TRBD2; clone size: -; V gene: TRBV11-2; CDR3 protein: CANSGGDEQFF; CDR3 DNA: TGTGCCAACTCGGGGGGGGATGAGCAGTTCTTC
J gene: TRBJ1-1; D gene: -; clone size: -; V gene: TRBV6-5; CDR3 protein: CASSYSWAGTEAFF; CDR3 DNA: TGTGCCAGCAGTTACTCTTGGGCCGGTACTGAAGCTTTCTTT
J gene: TRBJ2-5; D gene: TRBD2; clone size: -; V gene: TRBV3-1/TRBV3-2; CDR3 protein: CASSLRALAGGIKETQYF; CDR3 DNA: TGTGCCAGCAGCCTCCGAGCACTAGCGGGGGGAATCAAGGAGACCCAGTACTTC
J gene: TRBJ1-2; D gene: -; clone size: -; V gene: TRBV5-5; CDR3 protein: CASSLDGTSYGYTF; CDR3 DNA: TGTGCCAGCAGCTTGGATGGTACGAGTTATGGCTACACCTTC
J gene: TRBJ2-4; D gene: -; clone size: -; V gene: TRBV7-2; CDR3 protein: CASSKSGTEAKNIQYF; CDR3 DNA: TGTGCCAGCAGCAAGTCCGGGACTGAAGCCAAAAACATTCAGTACTTC
J gene: TRBJ2-4; D gene: -; clone size: once; V gene: TRBV4-1; CDR3 protein: CASSQRAGSAKNIQYF; CDR3 DNA: TGCGCCAGCAGCCAAAGAGCGGGCTCCGCCAAAAACATTCAGTACTTC
J gene: TRBJ2-3; D gene: TRBD2; clone size: -; V gene: TRBV19; CDR3 protein: CASSILGGSGADTQYF; CDR3 DNA: TGTGCCAGTAGTATCCTCGGGGGGTCCGGGGCAGATACGCAGTATTTT
J gene: TRBJ2-1; D gene: TRBD2; clone size: -; V gene: TRBV6-5; CDR3 protein: CASRPRGGAIEQFF; CDR3 DNA: TGTGCCAGCCGACCTCGGGGGGGCGCTATTGAGCAGTTCTTC
J gene: TRBJ2-4; D gene: -; clone size: -; V gene: TRBV7-9; CDR3 protein: CASSTEGVAKNIQYF; CDR3 DNA: TGTGCCAGCAGTACAGAGGGGGTAGCCAAAAACATTCAGTACTTC
J gene: TRBJ2-7; D gene: TRBD1; clone size: -; V gene: TRBV6-5; CDR3 protein: CASSPTGQGPYEQYF; CDR3 DNA: TGTGCCAGCAGCCCAACGGGACAGGGACCCTACGAGCAGTACTTC
J gene: TRBJ2-7; D gene: TRBD2; clone size: -; V gene: TRBV11-2; CDR3 protein: CASSFIAGGRSVQYF; CDR3 DNA: TGTGCCAGCAGTTTTATAGCGGGGGGGCGCTCGGTGCAGTACTTC
J gene: TRBJ2-7; D gene: -; clone size: once; V gene: TRBV5-1; CDR3 protein: CASSFGTGTREQYF; CDR3 DNA: TGCGCCAGCAGCTTCGGGACAGGGACTAGGGAGCAGTACTTC
J gene: TRBJ2-5; D gene: TRBD2; clone size: -; V gene: TRBV4-3; CDR3 protein: CASSQSWSSGWETQYF; CDR3 DNA: TGCGCCAGCAGCCAAAGCTGGTCTAGCGGTTGGGAGACCCAGTACTTC
J gene: TRBJ2-1; D gene: TRBD2; clone size: -; V gene: TRBV20-1; CDR3 protein: CSASTGRVINNEQFF; CDR3 DNA: TGCAGTGCTAGTACGGGGAGGGTAATAAACAATGAGCAGTTCTTC
J gene: TRBJ1-1; D gene: TRBD1; clone size: -; V gene: TRBV7-6; CDR3 protein: CASSFLDRGLTEAFF; CDR3 DNA: TGTGCCAGCAGCTTCCTAGACAGGGGGCTAACTGAAGCTTTCTTT
J gene: TRBJ2-5; D gene: -; clone size: -; V gene: TRBV4-1; CDR3 protein: CASSPRGATTVETQYF; CDR3 DNA: TGCGCCAGCAGCCCACGGGGGGCGACCACAGTGGAGACCCAGTACTTC
J gene: TRBJ2-1; D gene: TRBD1; clone size: few; V gene: TRBV5-1; CDR3 protein: CASSSGTVRYNEQFF; CDR3 DNA: TGCGCCAGCAGCTCGGGGACAGTGAGGTACAATGAGCAGTTCTTC
J gene: TRBJ1-2; D gene: -; clone size: few; V gene: TRBV6-1; CDR3 protein: CASSESQTYYGYTF; CDR3 DNA: TGTGCCAGCAGTGAATCACAGACCTACTATGGCTACACCTTC
J gene: TRBJ2-5; D gene: TRBD2; clone size: -; V gene: TRBV7-7; CDR3 protein: CASSLLRRAGGPRETQYF; CDR3 DNA: TGTGCCAGCAGCCTTTTAAGACGAGCGGGGGGTCCCCGAGAGACCCAGTACTTC
J gene: TRBJ1-5; D gene: -; clone size: -; V gene: TRBV6-2/TRBV6-3; CDR3 protein: CASSYSRGGNQPQHF; CDR3 DNA: TGTGCCAGCAGTTACTCAAGGGGTGGCAATCAGCCCCAGCATTTT